The clone carrying this TCR beta chain was observed at least ten times. Its matching antigen is unknown. The sample is drawn from a study of CD8 T cells in ankylosing spondylitis. Findings of the study overall: Within ankylosing spondylitis blood, a TCR beta motif made up of roughly eight highly homologous variants appeared to be characteristic.

TCRdb re-analysed the 5' RACE reads in MiXCR, keeping a single row per CDR3 protein. The sample records more than 600,000 distinct CDR3 sequences, around 20% being singletons. Germline V CDR1 and CDR2: LGHNA, YNFKEQ. Trimming took 4 bases from V and 1 from J, leaving 22 bases between them. CDR3 length: 18 residues. The specimen sequenced was blood, either unsorted or a sorted T cell fraction (not recorded which). The chain carries TRBV4-2 and TRBJ1-1; tentatively, D is TRBD1 (6 bases). This clonotype was sampled from a male donor with ankylosing spondylitis. The CDR3 sequence: CASSPAGVDLIKNTEAFF. The CDR3 DNA reads TGTGCCAGCAGCCCCGCAGGGGTCGATTTAATTAAGAACACTGAAGCTTTCTTT.